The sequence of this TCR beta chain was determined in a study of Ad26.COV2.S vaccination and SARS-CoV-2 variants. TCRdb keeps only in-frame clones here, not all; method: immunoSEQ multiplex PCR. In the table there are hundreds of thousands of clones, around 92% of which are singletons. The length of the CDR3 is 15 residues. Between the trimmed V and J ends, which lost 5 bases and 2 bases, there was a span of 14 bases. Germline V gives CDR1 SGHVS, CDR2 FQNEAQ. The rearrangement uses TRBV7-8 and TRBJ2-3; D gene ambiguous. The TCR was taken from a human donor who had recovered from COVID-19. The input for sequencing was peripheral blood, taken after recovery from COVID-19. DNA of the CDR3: TGTGCCAGCAGCCCACAGACCGACCCCACAGATACGCAGTATTTT. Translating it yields CASSPQTDPTDTQYF.